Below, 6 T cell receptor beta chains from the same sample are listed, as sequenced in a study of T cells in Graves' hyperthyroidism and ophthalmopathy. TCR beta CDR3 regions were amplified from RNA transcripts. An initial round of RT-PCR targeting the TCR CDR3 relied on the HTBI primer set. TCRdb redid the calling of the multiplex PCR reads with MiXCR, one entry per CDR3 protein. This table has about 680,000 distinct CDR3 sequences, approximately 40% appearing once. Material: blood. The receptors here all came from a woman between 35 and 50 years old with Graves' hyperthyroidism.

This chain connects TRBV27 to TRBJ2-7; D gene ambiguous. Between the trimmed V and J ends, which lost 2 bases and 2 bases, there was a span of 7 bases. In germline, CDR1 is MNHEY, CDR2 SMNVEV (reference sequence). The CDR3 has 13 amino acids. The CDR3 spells CASSLKDPYEQYF. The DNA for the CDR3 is TGTGCCAGCAGTTTAAAGGACCCCTACGAGCAGTACTTC.

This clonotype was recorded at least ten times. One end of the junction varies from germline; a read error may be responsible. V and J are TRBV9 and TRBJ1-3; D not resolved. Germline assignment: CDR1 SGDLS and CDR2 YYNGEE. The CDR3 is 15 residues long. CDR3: CASSVNGETGNIIYF. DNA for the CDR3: TGTGCCAGCAGCGTAAACGGGGAGACTGGAAACATCATATATTTT. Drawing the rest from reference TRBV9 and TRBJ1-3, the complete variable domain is DSGVTQTPKHLITATGQRVTLRCSPRSGDLSVYWYQQSLDQGLQFLIQYYNGEERAKGNILERFSAQQFPDLHSELNLSSLELGDSALYFCASSVNGETGNIIYFGEGSWLTVV.

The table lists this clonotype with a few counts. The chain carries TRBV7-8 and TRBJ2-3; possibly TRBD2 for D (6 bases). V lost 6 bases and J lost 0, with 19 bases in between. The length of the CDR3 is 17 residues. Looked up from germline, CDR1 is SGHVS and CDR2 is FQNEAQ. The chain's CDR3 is CASSRKLAVASTDTQYF. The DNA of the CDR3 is TGTGCCAGCAGTCGTAAATTAGCGGTTGCTAGCACAGATACGCAGTATTTT.

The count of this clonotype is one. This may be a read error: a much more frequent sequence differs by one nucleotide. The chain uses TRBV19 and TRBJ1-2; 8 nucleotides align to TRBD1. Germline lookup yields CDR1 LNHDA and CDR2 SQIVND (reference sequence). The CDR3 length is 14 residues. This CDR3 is CASSIMDRDYGCTF. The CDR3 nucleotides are TGTGCCAGTAGTATAATGGACAGGGACTATGGCTGCACCTTC.

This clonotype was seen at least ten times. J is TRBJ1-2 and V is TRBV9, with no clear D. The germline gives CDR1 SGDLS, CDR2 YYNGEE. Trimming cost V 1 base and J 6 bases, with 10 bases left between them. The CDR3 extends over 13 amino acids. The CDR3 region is CASSVSNGDGYTF. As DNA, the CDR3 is TGTGCCAGCAGCGTATCGAACGGGGATGGCTACACCTTC.

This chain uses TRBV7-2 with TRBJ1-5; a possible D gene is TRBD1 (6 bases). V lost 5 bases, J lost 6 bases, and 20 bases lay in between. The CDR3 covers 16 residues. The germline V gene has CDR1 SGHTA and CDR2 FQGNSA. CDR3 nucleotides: TGTGCCAGCAGCCACAACGACTTCATGGGGGCTCAGCCCCAGCATTTT. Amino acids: CASSHNDFMGAQPQHF.